The 23 T cell receptor beta chains in this list originate from one sample, sequenced in a study of identical twins. One entry per CDR3 protein, called by TCRdb with MiXCR from the 5' RACE reads. Among 1.5 million or so distinct CDR3 sequences, 32% were seen once, and the ten largest hold about 0.25%. Sequenced input: cord blood. The source is a newborn girl in good health.

This chain uses TRBV5-1 with TRBJ2-3, with 15 nucleotides matching TRBD2. This CDR3 is built from 18 residues. Germline V gives CDR1 SGHRS, CDR2 YFSETQ. V was clipped by 4 bases and J by 0 bases; unmatched bases: 6. This chain's CDR3 is CASSAGTSGGLSTDTQYF. In nucleotides, the CDR3 is TGCGCCAGCAGCGCCGGGACTAGCGGGGGGCTGAGCACAGATACGCAGTATTTT.

V gene TRBV7-9 combines with J gene TRBJ2-7; D not resolved. The germline V gene encodes CDR1 SEHNR and CDR2 FQNEAQ (reference sequence). This CDR3 is 14 amino acids long. Trimming left V 5 bases short and J 7 bases short, with 18 bases between. Written as DNA, the CDR3 is TGTGCCAGCAGCCCCCCGGTGTCTTACAATGAGCAGTACTTC. It is translated as CASSPPVSYNEQYF.

The chain links TRBV2 to TRBJ2-7, with D unresolved. The CDR3 has 11 amino acids. Trimming pared 6 bases from V and 5 bases from J, leaving 8 bases between. Germline V gives CDR1 SNHLY, CDR2 FYNNEI. CDR3 nucleotides: TGTGCCAGCAGGGAGCCAGACGAGCAGTACTTC. Its translation is CASREPDEQYF.

The V and J genes are TRBV11-2 and TRBJ1-5; TRBD1 matches at 8 bases. Germline CDR1 SGHAT, CDR2 FQNNGV. CDR3 size: 16 residues. Trimming removed 5 bases from V and 3 bases from J; junction bases left unmatched: 9. CDR3 residues: CASSQAAGGPNQPQHF. In DNA form, the CDR3 reads TGTGCCAGCAGCCAGGCCGCAGGGGGCCCCAATCAGCCCCAGCATTTT.

Comments on this clonotype: Relative to the germline gene, one junction end is altered; a read error may explain this. The V call is TRBV20-1, the J call TRBJ1-6; D call uncertain. Germline CDR1 DFQATT, CDR2 SNEGSKA (reference sequence). The CDR3 has 12 amino acids. The CDR3 loop is CSTSSYNSPLHF. The CDR3, as DNA: TGCAGTACTAGCTCCTATAATTCACCCCTCCACTTT.

The V gene is TRBV27, the J gene TRBJ2-1; perhaps D is TRBD1 or TRBD2 (5 bases each). The germline V and J ends were trimmed by 5 bases and 9 bases, with 14 bases remaining between them. Germline CDR1 reads MNHEY; CDR2 reads SMNVEV (reference sequence). The CDR3 contains 13 residues. The CDR3: CASSILGVREQFF. CDR3 in DNA: TGTGCCAGCAGTATACTGGGGGTCCGTGAGCAGTTCTTC.

In this sample, this clonotype turned up a few times. This chain connects TRBV5-1 to TRBJ1-2; D is unresolved. Germline CDR1 reads SGHRS; CDR2 reads YFSETQ. The CDR3 extends over 16 amino acids. Deletions cut 0 bases from V and 0 bases from J, with 12 bases between. CDR3 in DNA: TGCGCCAGCAGCTTGGTGTCAGGAGAAGCTAACTATGGCTACACCTTC. Its translation: CASSLVSGEANYGYTF.

The V and J genes are TRBV11-3 and TRBJ2-5; 9 bases agree with TRBD1. This CDR3 region has 15 residues. The ends lost 6 bases at V and 2 bases at J; junction bases unmatched: 7. From germline, CDR1 is SGHNT and CDR2 YENEEA. DNA for the CDR3: TGTGCCAGCAGTGCCGGGACAGGGCCTCAAGAGACCCAGTACTTC. This sequence encodes CASSAGTGPQETQYF.

With respect to this clonotype: At one end, the junction sequence differs from germline, possibly due to a read error. This chain uses TRBV4-1 with TRBJ2-1; D assignment may be TRBD1 or TRBD2 (6 bases each). CDR1 and CDR2 from the germline V gene are MGHRA and YSYEKL. There are 21 residues in the CDR3. The CDR3 DNA is TGCGCCAGCAGCCAAGGTCTCTCGGACAGCGGGCTAGCGAATACCTACAATGAGCAGGTCTTC. As protein: CASSQGLSDSGLANTYNEQVF.

This clonotype was seen only a few times. The V gene is TRBV13, the J gene TRBJ2-5; a weak D match, TRBD2 (5 bases). Trimming removed 2 bases from V and 2 bases from J, with 12 bases in between. The germline V gene has CDR1 PRHDT and CDR2 FYEKMQ (reference sequence). CDR3 length: 15 residues. The CDR3 here is CASSLYGELQETQYF. For the CDR3, the DNA is TGTGCCAGCAGCTTATACGGGGAACTTCAAGAGACCCAGTACTTC. Full variable domain (remainder filled in from reference TRBV13 and TRBJ2-5): AAGVIQSPRHLIKEKRETATLKCYPIPRHDTVYWYQQGPGQDPQFLISFYEKMQSDKGSIPDRFSAQQFSDYHSELNMSSLELGDSALYFCASSLYGELQETQYFGPGTRLLVL.

The chain has TRBV24-1 and TRBJ2-1; 13 bases line up with TRBD2. CDR1 KGHDR and CDR2 SFDVKD come from the germline V gene. The CDR3 runs 15 residues. V was clipped by 7 bases and J by 8 bases; unmatched bases: 7. The CDR3 DNA follows: TGTGCCACCAGCGGACTAGCGGGAGTTGGCGATGAGCAGTTCTTC. Translating it yields CATSGLAGVGDEQFF.

This chain uses TRBV14 with TRBJ1-6; D might be TRBD1 (5 bases). The V end was cut by 5 bases, the J end by 7 bases, with 18 bases between. CDR1 and CDR2 (germline): SGHDN, FVKESK. The CDR3 contains 16 residues. As DNA, the CDR3 is TGTGCCAGCAGCAGATATCCGGGACGATTCAATTCACCCCTCCACTTT. This encodes CASSRYPGRFNSPLHF.

This chain connects TRBV28 to TRBJ1-2, with D unclear. The CDR3 length is 14 residues. Germline V CDR1 and CDR2: MDHEN, SYDVKM. V lost 2 bases to trimming and J lost 9 bases, with 16 bases between them. DNA for the CDR3: TGTGCCAGCAGTTTAATGGCACGAAATTATAGCTACACCTTC. Translation gives CASSLMARNYSYTF.

V and J are TRBV20-1 and TRBJ1-1, with D maybe TRBD1 (5 bases). The CDR3 has 15 residues. Trimming took 0 bases from V and 1 from J, leaving 12 bases between them. Germline CDR1 DFQATT, CDR2 SNEGSKA (reference sequence). The CDR3: CSARERSGGNTEAFF. The CDR3 DNA reads TGCAGTGCTAGAGAAAGATCGGGGGGGAACACTGAAGCTTTCTTT.

The J gene is TRBJ1-2, the V gene TRBV6-4, with a weak D call TRBD1 (5 bases). V was trimmed by 0 bases and J by 2 bases, leaving 7 bases between them. Germline CDR1 reads MRHNA; CDR2 reads SNTAGT. The CDR3 spans 14 residues. CDR3 bases: TGTGCCAGCAGTGACTCGGAGGGGAACTATGGCTACACCTTC. It translates to CASSDSEGNYGYTF.

The chain employs TRBV5-1 and TRBJ2-4; D is unclear. TRBJ2-7 explains the end of the DNA better; the J call may be wrong. This CDR3 is 13 amino acids long. CDR1 SGHRS and CDR2 YFSETQ come from the germline V gene. CDR3 loop: CASSLLSVDEQYF. As DNA, the CDR3 is TGCGCCAGCAGCCTACTCTCAGTGGACGAGCAGTACTTC.

The chain couples TRBV28 to TRBJ2-7; 8 bases fit TRBD1. The V gene's germline CDR1 is MDHEN and CDR2 SYDVKM. This CDR3 contains 15 residues. The V and J ends lost 3 bases and 7 bases, in that order; junction bases with no gene match: 11. CDR3 protein: CASSFPRQGYNEQYF. Here the CDR3 DNA reads TGTGCCAGCAGTTTTCCGAGACAGGGGTACAATGAGCAGTACTTC. Full variable domain (rest looked up from reference TRBV28 and TRBJ2-7): DVKVTQSSRYLVKRTGEKVFLECVQDMDHENMFWYRQDPGLGLRLIYFSYDVKMKEKGDIPEGYSVSREKKERFSLILESASTNQTSMYLCASSFPRQGYNEQYFGPGTRLTVT.

This clonotype showed up many times. The chain couples TRBV7-8 to TRBJ1-4; D not resolved. The CDR3 contains 15 residues. The V end lost 1 base, the J end lost 8 bases, and 14 bases lay between the germline ends. Germline CDR1 is SGHVS and CDR2 is FQNEAQ. In DNA, the CDR3 is TGTGCCAGCAGCTTAGATCCCGGCAGGAGGGAAAAACTGTTTTTT. This sequence encodes CASSLDPGRREKLFF.

The rearrangement links TRBV4-2 to TRBJ2-1; no clear D. Germline assignment: CDR1 LGHNA and CDR2 YNFKEQ. V was pared by 0 bases and J by 3 bases, with 9 bases between. This CDR3 spans 15 amino acids. CDR3 sequence: CASSQERKFYNEQFF. CDR3 DNA: TGTGCCAGCAGCCAAGAGAGGAAATTCTACAATGAGCAGTTCTTC.

This clonotype was seen a few times. The chain joins TRBV27 to TRBJ2-7; 9 nucleotides agree with TRBD1. The V gene end was trimmed by 10 bases and the J gene end by 2 bases; junction bases not matched to a gene: 9. The V gene's germline CDR1 is MNHEY and CDR2 SMNVEV (reference sequence). This CDR3 is 14 amino acids long. CDR3 bases: TGTGCCACCGCCTTCGACAGGGGGGCCTACGAGCAGTACTTC. Translating it yields CATAFDRGAYEQYF.

This clonotype was seen many times. The chain joins TRBV5-1 to TRBJ2-3; 9 positions match TRBD2. Germline values: CDR1 SGHRS, CDR2 YFSETQ. The CDR3 is 16 amino acids. With V trimmed by 2 bases and J by 3 bases, 7 bases remained unmatched. This CDR3 reads CASSFPAGGETDTQYF. The CDR3 DNA sequence: TGCGCCAGCAGCTTCCCAGCGGGGGGTGAAACAGATACGCAGTATTTT. Full variable domain (rest looked up from reference TRBV5-1 and TRBJ2-3): KAGVTQTPRYLIKTRGQQVTLSCSPISGHRSVSWYQQTPGQGLQFLFEYFSETQRNKGNFPGRFSGRQFSNSRSEMNVSTLELGDSALYLCASSFPAGGETDTQYFGPGTRLTVL.

This clonotype was seen a handful of times. The chain is built from TRBV2 and TRBJ2-5; D ambiguous. CDR3 length equals 13 residues. Trimming left V 3 bases short and J 2 bases short, with 7 bases between. CDR1 and CDR2 (germline): SNHLY, FYNNEI. The CDR3 bases are TGTGCCAGCAGTGATACAGCACAAGAGACCCAGTACTTC. It specifies CASSDTAQETQYF.

This clonotype was seen at least ten times. V is TRBV7-8 and J is TRBJ2-3; D is undetermined. The ends were cut back, 0 bases at V and 1 base at J, with 8 bases in the middle. Per germline, CDR1 SGHVS and CDR2 FQNEAQ. This CDR3 has 15 residues. CDR3 in amino acids: CASSLATTRTDTQYF. CDR3 sequence (DNA): TGTGCCAGCAGCTTAGCTACCACCCGCACAGATACGCAGTATTTT.